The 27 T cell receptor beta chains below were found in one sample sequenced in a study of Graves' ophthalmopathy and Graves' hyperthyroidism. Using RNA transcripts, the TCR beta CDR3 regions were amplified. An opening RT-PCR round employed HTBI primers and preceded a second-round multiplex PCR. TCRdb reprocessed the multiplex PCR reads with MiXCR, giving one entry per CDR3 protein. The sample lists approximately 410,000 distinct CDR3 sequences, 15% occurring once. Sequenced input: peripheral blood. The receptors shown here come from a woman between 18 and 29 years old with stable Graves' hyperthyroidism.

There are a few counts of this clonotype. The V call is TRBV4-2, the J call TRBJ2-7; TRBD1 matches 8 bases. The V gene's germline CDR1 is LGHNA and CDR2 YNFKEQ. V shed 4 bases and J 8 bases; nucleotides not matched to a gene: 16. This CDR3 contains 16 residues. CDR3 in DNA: TGTGCCAGCAGCCCCGAAGGGACAGGTTACCCTACGAAGCAGTACTTC. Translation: CASSPEGTGYPTKQYF.

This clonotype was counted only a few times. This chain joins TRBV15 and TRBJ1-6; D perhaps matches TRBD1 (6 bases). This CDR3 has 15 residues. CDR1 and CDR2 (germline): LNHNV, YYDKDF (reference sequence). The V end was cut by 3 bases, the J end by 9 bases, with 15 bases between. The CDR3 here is CATSRYPGAISPLHF. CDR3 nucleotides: TGTGCCACCAGCAGGTACCCAGGGGCGATTTCACCCCTCCACTTT.

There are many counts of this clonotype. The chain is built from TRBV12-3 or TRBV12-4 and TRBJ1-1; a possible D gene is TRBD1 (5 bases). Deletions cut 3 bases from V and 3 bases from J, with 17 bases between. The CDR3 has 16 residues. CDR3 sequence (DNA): TGTGCCAGCAGTTTTCAGGTGGCCAGGGCTTACACTGAAGCTTTCTTT. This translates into CASSFQVARAYTEAFF.

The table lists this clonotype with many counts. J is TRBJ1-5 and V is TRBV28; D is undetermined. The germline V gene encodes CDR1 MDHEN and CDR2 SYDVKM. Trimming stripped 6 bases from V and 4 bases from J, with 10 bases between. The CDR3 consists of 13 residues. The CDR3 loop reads CASSNTLNQPQHF. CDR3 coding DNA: TGTGCCAGCAGCAATACCTTAAATCAGCCCCAGCATTTT.

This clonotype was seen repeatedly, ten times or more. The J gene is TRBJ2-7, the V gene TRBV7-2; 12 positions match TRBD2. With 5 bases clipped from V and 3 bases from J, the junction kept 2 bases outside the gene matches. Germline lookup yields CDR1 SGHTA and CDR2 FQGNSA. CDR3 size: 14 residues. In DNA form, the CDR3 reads TGTGCCAGCAGCCCTAGCGGGGGGGGCTACGAGCAGTACTTC. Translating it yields CASSPSGGGYEQYF.

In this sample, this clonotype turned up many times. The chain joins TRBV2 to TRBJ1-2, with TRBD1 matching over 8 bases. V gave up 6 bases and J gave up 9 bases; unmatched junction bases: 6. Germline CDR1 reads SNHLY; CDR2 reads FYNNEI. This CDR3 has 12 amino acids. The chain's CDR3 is CASSGQGGRYTF. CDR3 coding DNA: TGTGCCAGCAGCGGACAGGGAGGTCGCTACACCTTC.

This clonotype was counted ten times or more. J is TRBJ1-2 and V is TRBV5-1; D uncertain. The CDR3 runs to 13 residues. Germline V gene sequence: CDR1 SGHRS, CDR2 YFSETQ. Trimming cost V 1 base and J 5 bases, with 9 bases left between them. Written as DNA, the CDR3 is TGCGCCAGCAGCTTGATTCGGGGTTATGGCTACACCTTC. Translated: CASSLIRGYGYTF.

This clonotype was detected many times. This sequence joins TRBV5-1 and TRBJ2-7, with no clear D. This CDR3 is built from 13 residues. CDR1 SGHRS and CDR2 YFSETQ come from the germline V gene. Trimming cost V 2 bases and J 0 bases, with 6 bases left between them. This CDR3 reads CASSLIPSYEQYF. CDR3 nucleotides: TGCGCCAGCAGCTTAATACCCTCCTACGAGCAGTACTTC.

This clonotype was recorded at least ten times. The CDR3: CASRVRDSQETQYF. The CDR3 DNA reads TGTGCCAGTAGAGTCAGAGACTCACAAGAGACCCAGTACTTC. The chain recombines TRBV19 with TRBJ2-5, with D unclear. CDR1 LNHDA and CDR2 SQIVND come from the germline V gene (reference sequence). V was trimmed by 6 bases and J by 2 bases, leaving 13 bases between them. This CDR3 contains 14 residues.

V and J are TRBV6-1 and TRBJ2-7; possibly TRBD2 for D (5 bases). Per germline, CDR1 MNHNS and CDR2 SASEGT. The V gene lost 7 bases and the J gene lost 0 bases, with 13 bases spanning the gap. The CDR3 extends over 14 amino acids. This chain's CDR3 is CASKGGLSSYEQYF. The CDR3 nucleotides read TGTGCCAGCAAAGGCGGGTTATCCTCCTACGAGCAGTACTTC.

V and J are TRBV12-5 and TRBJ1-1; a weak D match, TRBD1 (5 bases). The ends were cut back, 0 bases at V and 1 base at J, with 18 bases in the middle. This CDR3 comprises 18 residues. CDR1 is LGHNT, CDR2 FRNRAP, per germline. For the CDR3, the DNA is TGTGCTAGTGGTTTGGTTCTGGGGCGAGGACCCTCGAACACTGAAGCTTTCTTT. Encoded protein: CASGLVLGRGPSNTEAFF.

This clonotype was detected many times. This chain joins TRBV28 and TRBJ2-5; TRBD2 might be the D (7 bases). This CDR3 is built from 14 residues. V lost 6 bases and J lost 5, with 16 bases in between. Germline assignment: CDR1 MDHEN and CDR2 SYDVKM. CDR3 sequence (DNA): TGTGCCAGCAGCCCCAGGGGAGGGGGGGAGACCCAGTACTTC. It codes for CASSPRGGGETQYF.

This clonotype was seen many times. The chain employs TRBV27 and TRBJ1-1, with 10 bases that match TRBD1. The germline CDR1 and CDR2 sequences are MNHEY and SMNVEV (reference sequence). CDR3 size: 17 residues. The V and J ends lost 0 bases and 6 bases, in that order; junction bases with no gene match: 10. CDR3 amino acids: CASSLSPDRGVGAEAFF. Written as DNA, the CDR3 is TGTGCCAGCAGTTTATCCCCGGACAGGGGGGTGGGTGCTGAAGCTTTCTTT.

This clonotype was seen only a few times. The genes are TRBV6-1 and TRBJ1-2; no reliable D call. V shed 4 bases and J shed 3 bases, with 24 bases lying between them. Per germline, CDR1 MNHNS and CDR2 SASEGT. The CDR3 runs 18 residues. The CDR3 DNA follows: TGTGCCAGCAGTGCCATTTGGAGGCGAACTCACCCCTACTATGGCTACACCTTC. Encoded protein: CASSAIWRRTHPYYGYTF.

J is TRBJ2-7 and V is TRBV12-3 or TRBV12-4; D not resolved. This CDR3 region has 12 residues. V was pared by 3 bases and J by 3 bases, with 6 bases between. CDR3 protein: CASSFRVYEQYF. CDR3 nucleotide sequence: TGTGCCAGCAGTTTTCGTGTCTACGAGCAGTACTTC.

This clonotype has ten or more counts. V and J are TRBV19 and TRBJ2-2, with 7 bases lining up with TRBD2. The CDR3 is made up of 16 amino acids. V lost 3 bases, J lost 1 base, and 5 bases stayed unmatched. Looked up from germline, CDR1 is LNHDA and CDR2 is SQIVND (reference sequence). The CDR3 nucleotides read TGTGCCAGTAGTATGGGAGGGTGGGGGAACACCGGGGAGCTGTTTTTT. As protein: CASSMGGWGNTGELFF.

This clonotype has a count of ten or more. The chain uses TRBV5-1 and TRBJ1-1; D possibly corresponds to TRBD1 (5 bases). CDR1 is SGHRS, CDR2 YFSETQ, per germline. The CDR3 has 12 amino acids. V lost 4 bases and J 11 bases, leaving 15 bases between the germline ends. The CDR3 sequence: CASSVDRGSAFF. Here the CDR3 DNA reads TGCGCCAGCAGCGTGGACCGGGGGAGCGCTTTCTTT.

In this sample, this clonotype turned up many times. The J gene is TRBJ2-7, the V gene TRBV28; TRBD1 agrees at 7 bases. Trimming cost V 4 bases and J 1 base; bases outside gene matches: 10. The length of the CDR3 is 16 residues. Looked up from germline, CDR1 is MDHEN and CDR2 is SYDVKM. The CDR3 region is CASSSPEQGSSYEQYF. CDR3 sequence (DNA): TGTGCCAGCAGTTCCCCTGAACAGGGGAGTTCCTACGAGCAGTACTTC.

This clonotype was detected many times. CDR3 residues: CASSPRERTGAYEQYF. The CDR3 nucleotides are TGTGCCAGCAGTCCTAGGGAACGGACAGGGGCCTACGAGCAGTACTTC. The J gene is TRBJ2-7, the V gene TRBV6-5; 9 bases agree with TRBD1. V lost 5 bases, J lost 2 bases, and 10 bases stayed unmatched. The CDR3 runs to 16 residues. Germline CDR1 reads MNHEY; CDR2 reads SVGAGI.

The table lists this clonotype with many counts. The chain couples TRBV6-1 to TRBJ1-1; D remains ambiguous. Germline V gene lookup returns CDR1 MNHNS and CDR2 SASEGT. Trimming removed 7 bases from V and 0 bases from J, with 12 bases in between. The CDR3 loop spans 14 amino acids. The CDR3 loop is CASKDGNMNTEAFF. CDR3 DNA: TGTGCCAGCAAGGACGGCAACATGAACACTGAAGCTTTCTTT.

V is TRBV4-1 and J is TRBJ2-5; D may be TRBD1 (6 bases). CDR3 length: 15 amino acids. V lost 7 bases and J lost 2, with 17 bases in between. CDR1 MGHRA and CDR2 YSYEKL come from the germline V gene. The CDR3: CASTQDRGGQETQYF. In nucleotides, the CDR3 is TGCGCCAGCACCCAGGACAGAGGGGGACAAGAGACCCAGTACTTC.

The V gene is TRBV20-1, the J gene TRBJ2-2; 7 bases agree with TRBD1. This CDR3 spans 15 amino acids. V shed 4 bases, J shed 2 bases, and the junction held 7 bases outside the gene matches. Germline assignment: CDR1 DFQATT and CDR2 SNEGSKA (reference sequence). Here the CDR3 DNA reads TGCAGTGCTACTCCGGGACAGATTAACACCGGGGAGCTGTTTTTT. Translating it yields CSATPGQINTGELFF.

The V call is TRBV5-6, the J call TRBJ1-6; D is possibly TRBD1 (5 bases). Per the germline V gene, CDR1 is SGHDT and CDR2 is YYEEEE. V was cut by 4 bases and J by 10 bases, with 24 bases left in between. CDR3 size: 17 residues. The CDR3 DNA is TGTGCCAGCAGCCCCCATTTAGGAGGGGTGGGTAACTCACCCCTCCACTTT. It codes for CASSPHLGGVGNSPLHF.

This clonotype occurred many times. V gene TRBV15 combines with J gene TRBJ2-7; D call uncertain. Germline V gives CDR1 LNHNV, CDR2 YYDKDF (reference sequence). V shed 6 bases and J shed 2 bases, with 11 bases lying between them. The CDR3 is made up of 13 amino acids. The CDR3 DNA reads TGTGCCACCAGGGATCACCGTACCTACGAGCAGTACTTC. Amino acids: CATRDHRTYEQYF.

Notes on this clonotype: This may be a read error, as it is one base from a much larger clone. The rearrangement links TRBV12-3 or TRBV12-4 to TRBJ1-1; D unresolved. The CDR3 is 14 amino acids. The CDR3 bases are TGTGCCAGCAGTGAGGGCTCTAGGAGGACTGAAGCTTGCTTT. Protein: CASSEGSRRTEACF.

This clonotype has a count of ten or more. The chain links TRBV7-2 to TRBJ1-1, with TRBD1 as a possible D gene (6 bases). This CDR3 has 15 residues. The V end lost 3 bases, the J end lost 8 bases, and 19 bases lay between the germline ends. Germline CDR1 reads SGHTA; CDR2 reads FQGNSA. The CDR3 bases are TGTGCCAGCAGCTTGGGGACATGGGGGCTGGGGGAAGCTTTCTTT. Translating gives CASSLGTWGLGEAFF. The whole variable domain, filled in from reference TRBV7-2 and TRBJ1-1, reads GAGVSQSPSNKVTEKGKDVELRCDPISGHTALYWYRQSLGQGLEFLIYFQGNSAPDKSGLPSDRFSAERTGGSVSTLTIQRTQQEDSAVYLCASSLGTWGLGEAFFGQGTRLTVV.

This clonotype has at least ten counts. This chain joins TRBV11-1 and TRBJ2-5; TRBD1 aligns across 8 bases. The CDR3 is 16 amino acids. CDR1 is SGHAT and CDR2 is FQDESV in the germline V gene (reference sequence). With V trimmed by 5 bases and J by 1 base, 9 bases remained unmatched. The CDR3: CASSPPTGQGQETQYF. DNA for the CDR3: TGTGCCAGCAGCCCGCCCACTGGACAGGGCCAAGAGACCCAGTACTTC. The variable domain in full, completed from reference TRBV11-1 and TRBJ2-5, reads EAEVAQSPRYKITEKSQAVAFWCDPISGHATLYWYRQILGQGPELLVQFQDESVVDDSQLPKDRFSAERLKGVDSTLKIQPAELGDSAMYLCASSPPTGQGQETQYFGPGTRLLVL.